This TCR beta chain derives from a study of blood T cell repertoires in COVID-19. About the study: Acute-phase and convalescent COVID-19 samples originated in the United States, Italy and Spain. The cDNA or gDNA used as material had been derived from T cells, B-cell-depleted T cells, or PBMCs.

Study processing details: Scientists estimated how many nucleated cells there were by amplifying reference gene primers. Method: immunoSEQ multiplex PCR; TCRdb's copy keeps in-frame clones and lacks some. That table gives V, J and clone size, and the DNA gave D and trimming. The table has some 270,000 clones, 89% seen once. Germline V gene sequence: CDR1 SGDLS, CDR2 YYNGEE. Trimming stripped 0 bases from V and 1 base from J, with 17 bases between. CDR3 size: 18 residues. The sequencing sample was made of peripheral blood. This clonotype originated in a woman aged 40 to 50 who had recovered from COVID-19. V and J are TRBV9 and TRBJ1-3, with unresolved D. The CDR3 nucleotides read TGTGCCAGCAGCGTAGCTACTGGAGGGTTTCTATCTGGAAACACCATATATTTT. It is translated as CASSVATGGFLSGNTIYF.